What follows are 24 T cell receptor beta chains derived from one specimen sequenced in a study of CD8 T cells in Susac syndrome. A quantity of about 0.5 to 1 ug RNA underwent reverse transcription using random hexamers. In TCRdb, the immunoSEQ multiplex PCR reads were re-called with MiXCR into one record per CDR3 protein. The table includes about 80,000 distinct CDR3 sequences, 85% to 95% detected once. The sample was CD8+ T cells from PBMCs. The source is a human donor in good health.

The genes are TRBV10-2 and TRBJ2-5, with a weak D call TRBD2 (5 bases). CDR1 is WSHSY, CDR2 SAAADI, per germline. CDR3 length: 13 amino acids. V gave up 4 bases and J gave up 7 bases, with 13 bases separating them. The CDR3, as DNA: TGCGCCAGCAGTGTGAGCCCCAGCGGGACCCAGTACTTC. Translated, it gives CASSVSPSGTQYF.

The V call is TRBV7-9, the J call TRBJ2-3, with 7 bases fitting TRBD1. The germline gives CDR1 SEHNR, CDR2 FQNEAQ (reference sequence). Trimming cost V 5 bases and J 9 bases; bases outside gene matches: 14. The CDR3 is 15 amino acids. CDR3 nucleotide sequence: TGTGCCAGCAGCCAAACGGGACAGACATTGGGGACGCAGTATTTT. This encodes CASSQTGQTLGTQYF.

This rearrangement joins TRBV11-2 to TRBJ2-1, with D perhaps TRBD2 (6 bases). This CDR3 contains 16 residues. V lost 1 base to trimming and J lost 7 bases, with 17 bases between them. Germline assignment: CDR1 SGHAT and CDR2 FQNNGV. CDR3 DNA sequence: TGTGCCAGCAGCTTAGGGTCGTTGGGACTCCGAAATGAGCAGTTCTTC. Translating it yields CASSLGSLGLRNEQFF.

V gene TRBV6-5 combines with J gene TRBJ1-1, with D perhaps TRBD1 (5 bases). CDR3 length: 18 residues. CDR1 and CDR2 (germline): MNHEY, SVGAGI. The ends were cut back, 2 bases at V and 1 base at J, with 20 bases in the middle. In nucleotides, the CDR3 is TGTGCCAGCAGTTACCCCGCCGTCGACAGCGTAGAGAACACTGAAGCTTTCTTT. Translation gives CASSYPAVDSVENTEAFF.

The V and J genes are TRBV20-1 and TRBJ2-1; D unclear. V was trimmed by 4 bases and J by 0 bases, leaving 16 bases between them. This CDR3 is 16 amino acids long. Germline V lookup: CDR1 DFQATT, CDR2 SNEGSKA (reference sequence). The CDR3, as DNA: TGCAGTGCTAAGGGCGCCTACCTGAGCTCCTACAATGAGCAGTTCTTC. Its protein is CSAKGAYLSSYNEQFF.

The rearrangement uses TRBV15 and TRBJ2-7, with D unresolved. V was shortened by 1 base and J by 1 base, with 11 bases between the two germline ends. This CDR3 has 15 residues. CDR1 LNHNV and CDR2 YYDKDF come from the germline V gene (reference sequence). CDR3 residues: CATSRGRTGSYEQYV. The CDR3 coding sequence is TGTGCCACCAGCAGAGGCCGGACCGGATCCTACGAGCAGTACGTC.

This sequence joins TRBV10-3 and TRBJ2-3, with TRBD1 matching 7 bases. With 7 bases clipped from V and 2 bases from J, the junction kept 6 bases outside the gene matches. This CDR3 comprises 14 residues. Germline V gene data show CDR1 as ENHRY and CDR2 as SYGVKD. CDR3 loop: CAITPDRYTDTQYF. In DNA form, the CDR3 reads TGTGCCATCACCCCGGACAGGTACACAGATACGCAGTATTTT.

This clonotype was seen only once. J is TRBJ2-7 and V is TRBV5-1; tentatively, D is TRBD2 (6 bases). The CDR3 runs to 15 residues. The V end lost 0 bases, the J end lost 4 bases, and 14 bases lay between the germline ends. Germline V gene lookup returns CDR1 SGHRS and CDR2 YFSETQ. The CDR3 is CASSLGGSGGYEQYF. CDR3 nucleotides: TGCGCCAGCAGCTTGGGGGGTAGCGGCGGTTACGAGCAGTACTTC.

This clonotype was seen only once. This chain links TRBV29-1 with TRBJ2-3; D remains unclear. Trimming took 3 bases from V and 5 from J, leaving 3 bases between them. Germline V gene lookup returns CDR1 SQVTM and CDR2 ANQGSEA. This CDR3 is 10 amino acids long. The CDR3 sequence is CSVDLDTQYF. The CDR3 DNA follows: TGCAGCGTTGACCTAGATACGCAGTATTTT.

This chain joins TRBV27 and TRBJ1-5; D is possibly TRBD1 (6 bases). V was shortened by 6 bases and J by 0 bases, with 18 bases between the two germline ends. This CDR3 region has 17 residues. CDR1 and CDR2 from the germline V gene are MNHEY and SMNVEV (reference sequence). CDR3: CASRGTTGSPSNQPQHF. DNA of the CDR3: TGTGCCAGCAGAGGAACGACAGGTTCCCCTAGCAATCAGCCCCAGCATTTT.

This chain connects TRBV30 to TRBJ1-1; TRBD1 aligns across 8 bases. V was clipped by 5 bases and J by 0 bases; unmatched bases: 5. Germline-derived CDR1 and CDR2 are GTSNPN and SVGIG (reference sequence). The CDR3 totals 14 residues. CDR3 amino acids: CAWGRTGMNTEAFF. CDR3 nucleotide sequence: TGTGCCTGGGGACGGACAGGGATGAACACTGAAGCTTTCTTT.

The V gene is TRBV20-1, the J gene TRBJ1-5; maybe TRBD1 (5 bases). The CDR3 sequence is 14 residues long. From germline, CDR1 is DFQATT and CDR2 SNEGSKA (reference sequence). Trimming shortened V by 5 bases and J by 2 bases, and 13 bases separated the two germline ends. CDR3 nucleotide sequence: TGCAGTGCTCGTTCTCGGGGGGGCAATCAGCCCCAGCATTTT. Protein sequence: CSARSRGGNQPQHF.

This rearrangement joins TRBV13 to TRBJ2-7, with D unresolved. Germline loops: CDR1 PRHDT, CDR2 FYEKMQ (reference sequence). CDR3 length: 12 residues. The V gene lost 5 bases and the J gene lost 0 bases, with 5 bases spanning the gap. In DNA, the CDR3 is TGTGCCAGCAGCGCAAGCTCCTACGAGCAGTACTTC. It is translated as CASSASSYEQYF.

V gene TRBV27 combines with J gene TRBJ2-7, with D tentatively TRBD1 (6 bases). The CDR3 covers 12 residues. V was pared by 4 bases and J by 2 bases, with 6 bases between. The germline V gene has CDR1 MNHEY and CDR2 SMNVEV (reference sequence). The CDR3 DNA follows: TGTGCCAGCAGTTGGGGGCCCTACGAGCAGTACTTC. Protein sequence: CASSWGPYEQYF.

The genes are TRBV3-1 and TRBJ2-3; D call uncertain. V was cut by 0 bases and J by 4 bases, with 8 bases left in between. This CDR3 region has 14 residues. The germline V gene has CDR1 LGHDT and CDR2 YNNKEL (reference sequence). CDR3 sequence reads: CASSQERPPDTQYF. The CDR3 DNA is TGTGCCAGCAGCCAAGAACGGCCCCCAGATACGCAGTATTTT.

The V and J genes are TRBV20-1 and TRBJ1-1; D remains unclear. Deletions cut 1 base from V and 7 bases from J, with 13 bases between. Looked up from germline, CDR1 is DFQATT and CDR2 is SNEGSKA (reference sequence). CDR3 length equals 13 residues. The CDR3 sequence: CSARAPNGFEAFF. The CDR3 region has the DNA TGCAGTGCTAGAGCCCCCAACGGGTTTGAAGCTTTCTTT.

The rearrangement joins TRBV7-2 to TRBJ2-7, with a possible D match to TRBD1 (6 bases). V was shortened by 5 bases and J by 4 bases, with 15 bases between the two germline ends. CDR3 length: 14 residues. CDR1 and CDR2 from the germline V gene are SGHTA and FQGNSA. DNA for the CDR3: TGTGCCAGCAGCCCGCCAGGACAGCAATACGAGCAGTACTTC. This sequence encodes CASSPPGQQYEQYF.

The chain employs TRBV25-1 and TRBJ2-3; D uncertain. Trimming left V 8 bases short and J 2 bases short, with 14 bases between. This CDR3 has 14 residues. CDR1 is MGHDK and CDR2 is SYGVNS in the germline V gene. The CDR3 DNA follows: TGTGCCAGCGGAGAAAAACTATACACAGATACGCAGTATTTT. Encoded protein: CASGEKLYTDTQYF.

The DNA of the CDR3 is TGTGCCAGCATCCAGGGGGCGCGTGGCTACACCTTC. Its protein product is CASIQGARGYTF. The chain employs TRBV6-6 and TRBJ1-2, with 8 bases identical to TRBD1. Looked up from germline, CDR1 is MNHNY and CDR2 is SVGAGI (reference sequence). The CDR3 is 12 amino acids. V lost 7 bases, J lost 7 bases, and 5 bases stayed unmatched.

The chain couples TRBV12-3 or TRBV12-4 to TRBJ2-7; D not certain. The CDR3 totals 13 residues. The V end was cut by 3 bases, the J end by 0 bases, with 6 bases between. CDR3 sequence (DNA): TGTGCCAGCAGTTTTGCTAGCTCCTACGAGCAGTACGTC. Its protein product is CASSFASSYEQYV.

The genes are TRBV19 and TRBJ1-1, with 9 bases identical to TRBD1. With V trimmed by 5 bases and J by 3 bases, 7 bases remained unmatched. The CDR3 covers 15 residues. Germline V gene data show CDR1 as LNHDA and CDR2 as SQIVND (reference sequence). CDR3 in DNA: TGTGCCAGTAGTTTTGAGACAGGGGGGGACACTGAAGCTTTCTTT. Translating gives CASSFETGGDTEAFF.

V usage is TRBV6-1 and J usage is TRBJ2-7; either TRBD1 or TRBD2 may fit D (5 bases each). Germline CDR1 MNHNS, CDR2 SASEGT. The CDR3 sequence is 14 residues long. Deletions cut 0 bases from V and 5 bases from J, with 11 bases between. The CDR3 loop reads CASSEAGETHEQYF. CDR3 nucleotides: TGTGCCAGCAGTGAAGCGGGGGAAACCCACGAGCAGTACTTC.

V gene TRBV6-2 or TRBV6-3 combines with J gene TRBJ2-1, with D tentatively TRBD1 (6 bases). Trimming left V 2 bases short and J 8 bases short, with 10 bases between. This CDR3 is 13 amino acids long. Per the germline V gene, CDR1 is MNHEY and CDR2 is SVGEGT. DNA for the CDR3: TGTGCCAGCAGTTACGCACAGGGTTATGAGCAGTTCTTC. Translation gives CASSYAQGYEQFF.

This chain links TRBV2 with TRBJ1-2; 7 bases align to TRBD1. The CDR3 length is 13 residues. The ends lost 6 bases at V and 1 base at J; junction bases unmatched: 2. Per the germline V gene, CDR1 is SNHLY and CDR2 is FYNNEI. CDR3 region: CASRGTDNYGYTF. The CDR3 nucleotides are TGTGCCAGCAGGGGGACAGATAACTATGGCTACACCTTC.